A selection of T cell receptor beta chains follows, all from one sample in a study of CD8 T cells in Susac syndrome. In TCRdb, the immunoSEQ multiplex PCR reads were re-called with MiXCR into one record per CDR3 protein. The profile shows 150,000 to 200,000 distinct CDR3 sequences, just over 90% of them singletons. The sequenced material came from CD4+ T cells from PBMCs. The receptors stem from a human donor in good health. The conserved cysteine and the conserved F or W are not part of the CDR3 here. The D gene is left open where the match is weak. Rows give clone size only sometimes, using once, few, many, or a class for an expanded clone.

cdr3_aa	clone_size	v_call	j_call	d_call
ASSGGLGNTEAF	once	TRBV9	TRBJ1-1	NA
ASSPNSADTQY	NA	TRBV7-9	TRBJ2-3	NA
ASSLAEGGGVYEQY	NA	TRBV7-8	TRBJ2-7	NA
ASRYPGQGGTEAF	NA	TRBV2	TRBJ1-1	TRBD1
ASSLEDRGQGGYT	NA	TRBV7-9	TRBJ1-2	TRBD1
ASSPSGGLLAQY	NA	TRBV3-1	TRBJ2-3	TRBD2
ASSPGFNIQETQY	once	TRBV7-3	TRBJ2-5	NA
ASSPTSGGPEQF	NA	TRBV5-1	TRBJ2-1	TRBD2
ASSLIWGTGELF	NA	TRBV7-3	TRBJ2-2	NA
ASRTGQGWQPQH	NA	TRBV6-5	TRBJ1-5	TRBD1
ASSSFFNTEAF	NA	TRBV7-9	TRBJ1-1	NA
ASSPSRSTDTQY	NA	TRBV18	TRBJ2-3	NA
ASSGGTSYEKLF	NA	TRBV7-8	TRBJ1-4	NA
SARDGGQGAEEQY	NA	TRBV20-1	TRBJ2-7	TRBD1
ASSLQARDYNEQF	NA	TRBV5-6	TRBJ2-1	NA
ASSGDRALT	NA	TRBV2	TRBJ1-2	TRBD1
ASSPTYSEADTQY	NA	TRBV3-1	TRBJ2-3	NA
ASSLETGKWNTEAF	once	TRBV7-2	TRBJ1-1	TRBD1
SIKGLGMETQY	NA	TRBV29-1	TRBJ2-5	NA
ASSFNRVGYNEQF	once	TRBV5-6	TRBJ2-1	NA
ASSQVEGGELF	NA	TRBV14	TRBJ2-2	NA
ASKQNTEAF	NA	TRBV2	TRBJ1-1	NA
SASRDGHTDTQY	NA	TRBV29-1	TRBJ2-3	NA
ASSYAALQADTQY	once	TRBV6-5	TRBJ2-3	NA
ASSYSMRQDEAF	NA	TRBV6-5	TRBJ1-1	NA
ASSQGTPSKAF	NA	TRBV3-1	TRBJ1-1	NA
AWSAQGEKLF	NA	TRBV30	TRBJ1-4	NA
ASSWYRDGGDEQF	NA	TRBV5-5	TRBJ2-1	NA
SALGRQPYQETQY	NA	TRBV20-1	TRBJ2-5	TRBD2
SAAQGEETQY	NA	TRBV29-1	TRBJ2-5	NA
ASTSPFSRDTSETQY	NA	TRBV23-1	TRBJ2-5	NA
ATSRDPHGFEEQY	NA	TRBV15	TRBJ2-7	NA
ASSPITGGRELF	NA	TRBV4-1	TRBJ2-2	TRBD1
ASSQEGRNQPQH	NA	TRBV2	TRBJ1-5	NA
ASSKSDGSYEQY	NA	TRBV5-1	TRBJ2-7	NA
ASSLAAGAGEQY	NA	TRBV7-9	TRBJ2-7	NA
ASSVLGTTGELF	NA	TRBV9	TRBJ2-2	NA
ASSDRTATTEAF	NA	TRBV5-1	TRBJ1-1	NA
SARAPFAAGETQY	NA	TRBV20-1	TRBJ2-5	NA